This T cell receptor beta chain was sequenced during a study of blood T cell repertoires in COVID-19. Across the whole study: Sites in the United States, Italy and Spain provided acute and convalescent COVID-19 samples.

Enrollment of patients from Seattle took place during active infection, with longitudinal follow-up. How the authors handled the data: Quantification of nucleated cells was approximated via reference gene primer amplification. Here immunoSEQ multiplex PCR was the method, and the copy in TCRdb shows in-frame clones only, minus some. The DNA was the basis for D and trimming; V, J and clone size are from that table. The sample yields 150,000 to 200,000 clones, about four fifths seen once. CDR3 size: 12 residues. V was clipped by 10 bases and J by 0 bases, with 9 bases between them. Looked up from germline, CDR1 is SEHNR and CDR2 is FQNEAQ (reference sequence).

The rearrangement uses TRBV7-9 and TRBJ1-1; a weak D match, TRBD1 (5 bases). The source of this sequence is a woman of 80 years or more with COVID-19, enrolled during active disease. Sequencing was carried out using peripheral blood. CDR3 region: CATRQLNTEAFF. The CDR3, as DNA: TGTGCCACCAGACAGCTGAACACTGAAGCTTTCTTT.